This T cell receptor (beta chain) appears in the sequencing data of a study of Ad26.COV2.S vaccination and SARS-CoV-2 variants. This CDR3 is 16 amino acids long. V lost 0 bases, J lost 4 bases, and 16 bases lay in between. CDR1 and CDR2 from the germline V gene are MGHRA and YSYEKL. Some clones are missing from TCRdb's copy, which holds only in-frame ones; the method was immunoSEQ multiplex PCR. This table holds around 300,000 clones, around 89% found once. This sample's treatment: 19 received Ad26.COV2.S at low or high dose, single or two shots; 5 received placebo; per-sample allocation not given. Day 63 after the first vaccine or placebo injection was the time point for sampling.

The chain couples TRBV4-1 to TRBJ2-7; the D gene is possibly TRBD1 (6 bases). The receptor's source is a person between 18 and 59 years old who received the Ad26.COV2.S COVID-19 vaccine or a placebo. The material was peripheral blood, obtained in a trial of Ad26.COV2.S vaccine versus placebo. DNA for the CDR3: TGCGCCAGCAGCCAAGAGCACGACAGGTCCGTTTACGAGCAGTACTTC. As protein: CASSQEHDRSVYEQYF.